This TCR beta chain was recovered during a study of cytomegalovirus exposure and HLA in healthy donors. In germline, CDR1 is SGHTA, CDR2 FQGTGA. V was shortened by 5 bases and J by 8 bases, with 18 bases between the two germline ends. The CDR3 has 15 residues. The PCR contained 60 Vbeta and 13 Jbeta primers. Measured with immunoSEQ multiplex PCR; TCRdb has only the in-frame clones, and not every one. The sample data list over 70,000 clones. The chain recombines TRBV7-3 with TRBJ2-2; perhaps TRBD2 as D (6 bases). This clonotype originated in a middle-aged woman in good health and CMV-seropositive. Sequenced sample: PBMCs. The CDR3: CASSPGRREMGELFF. CDR3 nucleotide sequence: TGTGCCAGCAGCCCCGGACGGAGGGAAATGGGGGAGCTGTTTTTT.